A selection of T cell receptor beta chains follows, all from one sample in a study of blood T cell repertoires in COVID-19. Using immunoSEQ multiplex PCR, the repertoire was profiled, and TCRdb retains in-frame clones only, with some absent. The sample contains more than 40,000 clones, around 85% of which appear only once. Sequenced: peripheral blood. The receptor source for this set is a man aged 50 or older with active COVID-19. The CDR3 runs from the conserved cysteine through the conserved F or W. Each record gives: J gene, D gene, V gene, clone size, CDR3 protein, CDR3 DNA. A D gene is named only where the DNA matches it firmly. Clone size is not always given. Where it is, it says once, few, many or a class for expanded clones.

J: TRBJ2-5; D: TRBD2; V: TRBV2; size: few; CDR3: CASSEAPTSGEETQYF; DNA: TGTGCCAGCAGTGAAGCACCGACTAGCGGGGAGGAGACCCAGTACTTC
J: TRBJ2-6; D: TRBD1; V: TRBV6-1; size: few; CDR3: CASSEALPGQSSSGANVLTF; DNA: TGTGCCAGCAGTGAAGCGCTACCGGGACAGTCTAGCTCTGGGGCCAACGTCCTGACTTTC
J: TRBJ2-7; D: TRBD2; V: TRBV9; size: many; CDR3: CAGGGGFTYEQYF; DNA: TGTGCTGGCGGCGGGGGGTTCACCTACGAGCAGTACTTC
J: TRBJ1-5; D: TRBD1; V: TRBV7-8; size: .; CDR3: CASSEGQAAFSNQPQHF; DNA: TGTGCCAGCAGCGAAGGACAGGCTGCTTTTAGCAATCAGCCCCAGCATTTT
J: TRBJ2-5; D: .; V: TRBV6-5; size: .; CDR3: CASSYSSLQGSETQYF; DNA: TGTGCCAGCAGTTACTCCTCATTACAGGGATCGGAGACCCAGTACTTC
J: TRBJ2-7; D: .; V: TRBV27; size: .; CDR3: CASSFERTAHEQYF; DNA: TGTGCCAGCAGTTTTGAGCGGACTGCCCACGAGCAGTACTTC
J: TRBJ2-1; D: .; V: TRBV2; size: .; CDR3: CASGEQLGSNEQFF; DNA: TGTGCCAGTGGGGAGCAGCTTGGTTCCAATGAGCAGTTCTTC
J: TRBJ2-3; D: .; V: TRBV7-6; size: .; CDR3: CASSLAGGPSTDTQYF; DNA: TGTGCCAGCAGCTTAGCCGGGGGTCCGAGCACAGATACGCAGTATTTT
J: TRBJ2-1; D: .; V: TRBV6-5; size: .; CDR3: CASSRQGGRYEQFF; DNA: TGTGCCAGCAGCAGACAGGGAGGTCGGTATGAGCAGTTCTTC
J: TRBJ2-2; D: .; V: TRBV7-9; size: few; CDR3: CASSLGPGNTGELFF; DNA: TGTGCCAGCAGCTTAGGGCCGGGGAACACCGGGGAGCTGTTTTTT
J: TRBJ2-2; D: TRBD2; V: TRBV19; size: .; CDR3: CASNPSGVNTGELFF; DNA: TGTGCCAGTAACCCTAGCGGGGTGAACACCGGGGAGCTGTTTTTT
J: TRBJ2-7; D: TRBD2; V: TRBV9; size: .; CDR3: CASSVGLAETYEQYF; DNA: TGTGCCAGCAGCGTAGGGCTAGCGGAGACCTACGAGCAGTACTTC
J: TRBJ1-5; D: .; V: TRBV28; size: .; CDR3: CASSFIVGNQPQHF; DNA: TGTGCCAGCAGTTTTATAGTCGGCAATCAGCCCCAGCATTTT
J: TRBJ2-5; D: .; V: TRBV10-3; size: .; CDR3: CAISESTGVGQDRTQYF; DNA: TGTGCCATCAGTGAGTCGACGGGGGTGGGCCAAGATCGGACCCAGTACTTC
J: TRBJ1-6; D: TRBD1; V: TRBV3-1/TRBV3-2; size: .; CDR3: CASSLRDSNSPLHF; DNA: TGTGCCAGCAGCCTCCGGGACAGTAATTCACCCCTCCACTTT
J: TRBJ2-5; D: TRBD2; V: TRBV29-1; size: .; CDR3: CSIPGGFLGTQYF; DNA: TGCAGCATCCCGGGGGGTTTTCTTGGGACCCAGTACTTC
J: TRBJ2-6; D: TRBD1; V: TRBV10-3; size: .; CDR3: CAISEQGKLTGANVLTF; DNA: TGTGCCATCAGTGAACAGGGGAAATTAACTGGGGCCAACGTCCTGACTTTC
J: TRBJ2-7; D: .; V: TRBV29-1; size: .; CDR3: CSVERGGRSDEQYF; DNA: TGCAGCGTTGAGAGGGGGGGAAGGAGCGACGAGCAGTACTTC
J: TRBJ2-1; D: .; V: TRBV4-1; size: .; CDR3: CASSQASGRGTYNEQFF; DNA: TGCGCCAGCAGCCAAGCGTCAGGACGGGGGACCTACAATGAGCAGTTCTTC
J: TRBJ1-6; D: .; V: TRBV5-1; size: .; CDR3: CASSVYNSPEFNSPLHF; DNA: TGCGCCAGCAGCGTATACAATAGCCCCGAATTCAATTCACCCCTCCACTTT
J: TRBJ2-1; D: .; V: TRBV12-3/TRBV12-4; size: .; CDR3: CASSLASFDEQFF; DNA: TGTGCCAGCAGTTTAGCTAGTTTCGATGAGCAGTTCTTC
J: TRBJ2-7; D: .; V: TRBV4-1; size: .; CDR3: CASTLDTSSYEQYF; DNA: TGCGCCAGCACCCTAGACACGAGCTCCTACGAGCAGTACTTC
J: TRBJ2-3; D: .; V: TRBV5-1; size: .; CDR3: CASSLTGMLEDTQYF; DNA: TGCGCCAGCAGCTTAACCGGGATGCTGGAGGATACGCAGTATTTT
J: TRBJ1-3; D: .; V: TRBV7-6; size: .; CDR3: CASSSWLSGNTIYF; DNA: TGTGCCAGCAGCTCATGGCTCTCTGGAAACACCATATATTTT
J: TRBJ2-7; D: TRBD1; V: TRBV6-5; size: .; CDR3: CASSYSPHTGVEQYF; DNA: TGTGCCAGCAGTTACTCCCCTCACACAGGGGTCGAGCAGTACTTC
J: TRBJ1-4; D: TRBD1; V: TRBV10-2; size: once; CDR3: CASIPGQGVTNEKLFF; DNA: TGCGCCAGCATCCCGGGACAGGGGGTTACTAATGAAAAACTGTTTTTT
J: TRBJ2-7; D: TRBD1; V: TRBV7-2; size: once; CDR3: CASSLFGQGQGGRYF; DNA: TGTGCCAGCAGCTTATTTGGACAGGGCCAAGGGGGGAGGTACTTC
J: TRBJ1-2; D: .; V: TRBV7-9; size: .; CDR3: CASSLPGGLRGYTF; DNA: TGTGCCAGCAGCCTGCCGGGGGGGCTGCGAGGCTACACCTTC
J: TRBJ1-6; D: TRBD1; V: TRBV11-2; size: .; CDR3: CASSLGDRGMNSPLHF; DNA: TGTGCCAGCAGCTTAGGGGACAGGGGGATGAATTCACCCCTCCACTTT
J: TRBJ2-7; D: TRBD2; V: TRBV3-1/TRBV3-2; size: medium-sized; CDR3: CASSPSGGHPYEQYF; DNA: TGTGCCAGCAGCCCCAGCGGGGGCCACCCCTACGAGCAGTACTTC
J: TRBJ2-6; D: .; V: TRBV6-2/TRBV6-3; size: .; CDR3: CASSYSYFSGANVLTF; DNA: TGTGCCAGCAGTTATTCTTACTTCTCTGGGGCCAACGTCCTGACTTTC
J: TRBJ2-2; D: .; V: TRBV5-1; size: .; CDR3: CASSSSVRTGELFF; DNA: TGCGCCAGCAGCTCATCAGTCAGGACCGGGGAGCTGTTTTTT
J: TRBJ1-1; D: .; V: TRBV15; size: .; CDR3: CATSRGGNTEAFF; DNA: TGTGCCACCAGCAGGGGGGGGAACACTGAAGCTTTCTTT
J: TRBJ2-7; D: TRBD2; V: TRBV10-2; size: .; CDR3: CASSDALAGGLYEQYF; DNA: TGCGCCAGCAGCGATGCTCTAGCGGGGGGACTCTACGAGCAGTACTTC
J: TRBJ2-7; D: .; V: TRBV11-2; size: few; CDR3: CASRHTGEQYF; DNA: TGTGCCAGCAGACACACGGGGGAGCAGTACTTC
J: TRBJ2-3; D: TRBD2; V: TRBV11-2; size: .; CDR3: CASSLVPAGVSTDTQYF; DNA: TGTGCCAGCAGCTTAGTTCCAGCGGGGGTAAGCACAGATACGCAGTATTTT